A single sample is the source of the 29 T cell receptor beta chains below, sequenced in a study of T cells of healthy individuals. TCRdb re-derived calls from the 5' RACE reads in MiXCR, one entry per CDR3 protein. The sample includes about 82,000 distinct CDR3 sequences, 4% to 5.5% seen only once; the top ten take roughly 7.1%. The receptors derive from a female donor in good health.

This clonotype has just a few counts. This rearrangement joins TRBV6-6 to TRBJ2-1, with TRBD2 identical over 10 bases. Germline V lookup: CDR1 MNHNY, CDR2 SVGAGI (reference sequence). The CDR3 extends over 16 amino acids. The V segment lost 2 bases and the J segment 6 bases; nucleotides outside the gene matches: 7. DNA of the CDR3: TGTGCCAGCAGTTACAGTCTAGCGGGAGTAGGCAATGAGCAGTTCTTC. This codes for CASSYSLAGVGNEQFF.

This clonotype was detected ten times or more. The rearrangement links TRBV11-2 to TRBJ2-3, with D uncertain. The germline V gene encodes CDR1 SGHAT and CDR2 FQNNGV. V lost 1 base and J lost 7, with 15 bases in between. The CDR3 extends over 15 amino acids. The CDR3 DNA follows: TGTGCCAGCAGCTTAGCTTCTACAGCCAAACATACGCAGTATTTT. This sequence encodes CASSLASTAKHTQYF.

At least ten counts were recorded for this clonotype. The CDR3 DNA is TGTGCCAGCAGACAACTGACAGGGTATTTCGACAATGAGCAGTTCTTC. It codes for CASRQLTGYFDNEQFF. The V and J genes are TRBV28 and TRBJ2-1; the match to TRBD1 covers 7 bases. The J segment lost 5 bases and the V segment lost 6 bases, leaving 13 bases of the junction unmatched. Germline V gene data show CDR1 as MDHEN and CDR2 as SYDVKM. This CDR3 comprises 16 residues.

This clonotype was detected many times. DNA for the CDR3: TGTGCCAGCAGCGTAGCGCTAGCGGGAGGAGGGCATGAGCAGTTCTTC. Its protein product is CASSVALAGGGHEQFF. The V and J genes are TRBV9 and TRBJ2-1, with 11 bases matching TRBD2. Germline loops: CDR1 SGDLS, CDR2 YYNGEE. The junction had 7 bases not matched to a gene; V was cut back by 0 bases and J by 8 bases. The CDR3 loop spans 16 amino acids. The complete variable domain, with remaining parts taken from reference TRBV9 and TRBJ2-1, reads DSGVTQTPKHLITATGQRVTLRCSPRSGDLSVYWYQQSLDQGLQFLIQYYNGEERAKGNILERFSAQQFPDLHSELNLSSLELGDSALYFCASSVALAGGGHEQFFGPGTRLTVL.

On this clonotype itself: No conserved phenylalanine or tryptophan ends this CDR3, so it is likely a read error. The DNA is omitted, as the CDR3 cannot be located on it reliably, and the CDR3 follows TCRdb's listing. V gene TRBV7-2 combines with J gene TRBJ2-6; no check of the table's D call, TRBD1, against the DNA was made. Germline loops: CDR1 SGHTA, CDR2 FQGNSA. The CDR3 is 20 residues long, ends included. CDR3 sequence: CASSLREPGQGSSGEKGLNL.

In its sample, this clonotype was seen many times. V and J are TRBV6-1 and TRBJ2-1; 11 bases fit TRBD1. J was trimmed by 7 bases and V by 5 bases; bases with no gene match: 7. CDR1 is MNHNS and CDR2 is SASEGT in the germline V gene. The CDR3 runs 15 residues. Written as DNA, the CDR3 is TGTGCCAGCAGTCAACCGGGACAGGGGGTGAATGAGCAGTTCTTC. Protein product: CASSQPGQGVNEQFF.

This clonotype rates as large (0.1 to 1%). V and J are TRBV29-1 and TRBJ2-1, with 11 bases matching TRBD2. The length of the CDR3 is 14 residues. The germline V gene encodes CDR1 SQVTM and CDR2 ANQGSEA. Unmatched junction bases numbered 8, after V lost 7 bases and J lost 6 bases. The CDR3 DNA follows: TGCAGCGCTCAGGCTAGCGGGAGGATCAATGAGCAGTTCTTC. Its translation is CSAQASGRINEQFF.

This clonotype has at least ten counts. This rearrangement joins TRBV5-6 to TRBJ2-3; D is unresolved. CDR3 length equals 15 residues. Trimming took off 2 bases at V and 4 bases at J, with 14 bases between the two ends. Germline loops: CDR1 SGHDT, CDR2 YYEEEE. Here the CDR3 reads CASSFQAPQADTQYF. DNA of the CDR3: TGTGCCAGCAGCTTCCAAGCTCCCCAGGCAGATACGCAGTATTTT.

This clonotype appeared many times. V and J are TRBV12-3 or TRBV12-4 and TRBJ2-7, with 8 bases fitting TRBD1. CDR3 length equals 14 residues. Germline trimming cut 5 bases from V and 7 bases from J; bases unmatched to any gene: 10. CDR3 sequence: CASSNGQGLREQYF. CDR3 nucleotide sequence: TGTGCCAGCAGTAATGGACAGGGCCTACGGGAGCAGTACTTC.

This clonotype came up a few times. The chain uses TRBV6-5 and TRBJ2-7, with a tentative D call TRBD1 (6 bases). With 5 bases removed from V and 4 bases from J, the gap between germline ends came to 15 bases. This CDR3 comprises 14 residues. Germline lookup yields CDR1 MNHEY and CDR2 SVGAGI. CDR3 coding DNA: TGTGCCAGCAGTCCAGGACAGCCTACTTACGAGCAGTACTTC. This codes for CASSPGQPTYEQYF.

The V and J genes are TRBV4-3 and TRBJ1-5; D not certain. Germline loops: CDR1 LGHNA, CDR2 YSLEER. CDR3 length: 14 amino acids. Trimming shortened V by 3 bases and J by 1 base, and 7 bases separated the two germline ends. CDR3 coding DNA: TGCGCCAGCAGCCATACAGCGAGCAATCAGCCCCAGCATTTT. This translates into CASSHTASNQPQHF.

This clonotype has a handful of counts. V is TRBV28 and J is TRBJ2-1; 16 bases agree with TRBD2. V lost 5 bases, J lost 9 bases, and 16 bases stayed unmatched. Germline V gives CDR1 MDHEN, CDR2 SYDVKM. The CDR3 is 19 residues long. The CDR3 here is CASSLEIRGLAGGPREQFF. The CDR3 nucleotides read TGTGCCAGCAGTCTAGAGATTAGGGGACTAGCGGGAGGGCCGCGTGAGCAGTTCTTC.

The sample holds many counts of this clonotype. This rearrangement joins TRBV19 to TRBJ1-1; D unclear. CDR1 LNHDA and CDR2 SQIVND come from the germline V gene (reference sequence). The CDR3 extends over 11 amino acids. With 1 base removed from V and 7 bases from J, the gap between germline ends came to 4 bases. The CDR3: CASSIGDEAFF. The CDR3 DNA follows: TGTGCCAGTAGTATAGGGGATGAAGCTTTCTTT.

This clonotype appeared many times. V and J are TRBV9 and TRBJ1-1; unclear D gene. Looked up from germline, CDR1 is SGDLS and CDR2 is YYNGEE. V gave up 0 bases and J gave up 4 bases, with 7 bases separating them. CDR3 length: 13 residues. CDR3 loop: CASSVVEGTEAFF. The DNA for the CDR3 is TGTGCCAGCAGCGTAGTTGAGGGCACTGAAGCTTTCTTT.

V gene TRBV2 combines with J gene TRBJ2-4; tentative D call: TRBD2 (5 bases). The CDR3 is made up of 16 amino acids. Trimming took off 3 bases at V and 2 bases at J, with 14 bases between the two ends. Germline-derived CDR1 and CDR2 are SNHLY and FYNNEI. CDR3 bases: TGTGCCAGCAGTGATCTTCAGCGCGGGTCCAAAAACATTCAGTACTTC. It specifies CASSDLQRGSKNIQYF.

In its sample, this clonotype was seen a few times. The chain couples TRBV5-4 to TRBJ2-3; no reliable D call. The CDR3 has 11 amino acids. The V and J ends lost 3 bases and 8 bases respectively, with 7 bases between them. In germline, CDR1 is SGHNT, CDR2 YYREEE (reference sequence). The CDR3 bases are TGTGCCAGCAGCTCTAGTACTACGCAGTATTTT. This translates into CASSSSTTQYF. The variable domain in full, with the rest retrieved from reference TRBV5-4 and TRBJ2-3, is ETGVTQSPTHLIKTRGQQVTLRCSSQSGHNTVSWYQQALGQGPQFIFQYYREEENGRGNFPPRFSGLQFPNYSSELNVNALELDDSALYLCASSSSTTQYFGPGTRLTVL.

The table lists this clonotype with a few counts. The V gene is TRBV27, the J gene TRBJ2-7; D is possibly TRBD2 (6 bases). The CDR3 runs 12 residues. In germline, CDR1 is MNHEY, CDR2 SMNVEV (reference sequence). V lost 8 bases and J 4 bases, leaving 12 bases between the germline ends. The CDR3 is CASAERGYEQYF. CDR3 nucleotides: TGTGCCAGCGCGGAACGGGGGTACGAGCAGTACTTC.

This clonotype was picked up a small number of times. This chain's CDR3 is CASSPRGQSQETQYF. CDR3 bases: TGTGCCAGCAGTCCCCGGGGACAGAGTCAAGAGACCCAGTACTTC. This chain connects TRBV6-1 to TRBJ2-5; 7 bases line up with TRBD1. CDR3 length: 15 residues. Germline lookup yields CDR1 MNHNS and CDR2 SASEGT. Trimming removed 5 bases from V and 2 bases from J; junction bases left unmatched: 8.

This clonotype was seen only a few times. CDR3 bases: TGCGCCAGCAGCCGGGGGCTTGAGACCCAGTACTTC. As protein: CASSRGLETQYF. V gene TRBV5-1 combines with J gene TRBJ2-5, with D perhaps matching TRBD1 or TRBD2 (6 bases each). The CDR3 has 12 residues. V was pared by 4 bases and J by 5 bases, with 9 bases between. Germline V gives CDR1 SGHRS, CDR2 YFSETQ.

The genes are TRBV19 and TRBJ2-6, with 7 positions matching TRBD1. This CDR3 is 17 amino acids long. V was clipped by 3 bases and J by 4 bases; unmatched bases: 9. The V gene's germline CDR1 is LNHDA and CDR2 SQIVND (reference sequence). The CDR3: CASSMRRTRGGANVLTF. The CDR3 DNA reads TGTGCCAGTAGTATGAGACGGACCAGGGGGGGGGCCAACGTCCTGACTTTC.

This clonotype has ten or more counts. CDR3 amino acids: CAISTSGGEDTQYF. The DNA for the CDR3 is TGTGCCATCAGTACCAGCGGCGGGGAAGATACGCAGTATTTT. V and J are TRBV10-3 and TRBJ2-3; a possible D gene is TRBD2 (6 bases). The CDR3 runs 14 residues. The germline gives CDR1 ENHRY, CDR2 SYGVKD. The V and J ends lost 5 bases and 5 bases respectively, with 14 bases between them.

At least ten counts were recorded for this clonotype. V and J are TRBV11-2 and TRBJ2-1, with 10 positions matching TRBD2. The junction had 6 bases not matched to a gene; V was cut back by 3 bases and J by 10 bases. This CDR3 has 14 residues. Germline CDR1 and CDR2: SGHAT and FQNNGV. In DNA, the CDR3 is TGTGCCAGCAGCTTCACTAGCGGGGACCCGGAGCAGTTCTTC. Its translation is CASSFTSGDPEQFF.

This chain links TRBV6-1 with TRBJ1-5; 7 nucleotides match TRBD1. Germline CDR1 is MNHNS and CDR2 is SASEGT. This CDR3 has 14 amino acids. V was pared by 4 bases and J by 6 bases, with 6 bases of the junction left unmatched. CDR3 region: CASSGGTAGQPQHF. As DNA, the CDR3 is TGTGCCAGCAGTGGGGGGACAGCCGGTCAGCCCCAGCATTTT.

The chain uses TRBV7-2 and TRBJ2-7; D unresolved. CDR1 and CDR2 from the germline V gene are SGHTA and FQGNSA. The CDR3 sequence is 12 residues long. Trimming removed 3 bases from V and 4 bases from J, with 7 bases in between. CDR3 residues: CASSFSTYEQYF. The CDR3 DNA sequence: TGTGCCAGCAGCTTCTCTACGTACGAGCAGTACTTC.

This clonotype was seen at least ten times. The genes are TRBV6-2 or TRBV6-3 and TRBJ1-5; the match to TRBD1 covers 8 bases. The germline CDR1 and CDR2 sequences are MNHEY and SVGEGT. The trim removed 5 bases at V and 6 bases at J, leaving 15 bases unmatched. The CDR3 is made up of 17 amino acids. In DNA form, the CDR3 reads TGTGCCAGCAGTGACGGACAGGGAATGGGGGTCGGTCAGCCCCAGCATTTT. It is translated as CASSDGQGMGVGQPQHF.

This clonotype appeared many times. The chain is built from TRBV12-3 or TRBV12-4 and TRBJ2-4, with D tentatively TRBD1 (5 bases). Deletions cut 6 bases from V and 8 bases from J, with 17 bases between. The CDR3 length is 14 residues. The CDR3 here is CASSPDSKGHIQYF. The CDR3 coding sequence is TGTGCCAGCAGCCCTGACAGTAAAGGACACATTCAGTACTTC.

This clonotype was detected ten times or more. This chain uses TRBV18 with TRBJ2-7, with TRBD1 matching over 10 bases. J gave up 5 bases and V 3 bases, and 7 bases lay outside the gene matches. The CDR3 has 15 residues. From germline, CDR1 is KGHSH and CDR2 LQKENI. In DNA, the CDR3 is TGTGCCAGCTCACCCGGGACAGGGGTCCCTGACGAGCAGTACTTC. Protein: CASSPGTGVPDEQYF.

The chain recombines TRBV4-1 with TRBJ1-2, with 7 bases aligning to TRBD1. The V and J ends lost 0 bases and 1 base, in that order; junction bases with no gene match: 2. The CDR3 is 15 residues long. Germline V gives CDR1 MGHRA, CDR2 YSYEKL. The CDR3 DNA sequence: TGCGCCAGCAGCCAAGAAGGACAGGTTAACTATGGCTACACCTTC. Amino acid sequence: CASSQEGQVNYGYTF.

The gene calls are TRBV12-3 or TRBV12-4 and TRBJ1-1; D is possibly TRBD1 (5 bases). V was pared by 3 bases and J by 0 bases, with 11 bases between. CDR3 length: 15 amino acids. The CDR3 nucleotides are TGTGCCAGCAGTTTTAGGGGCGGCCTGAACACTGAAGCTTTCTTT. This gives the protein CASSFRGGLNTEAFF.